This entry concerns a single T cell receptor (beta chain). Its cognate antigen is unknown. The CDR3 totals 17 residues. V was clipped by 1 base and J by 0 bases; unmatched bases: 7. In germline, CDR1 is SGHRS, CDR2 YFSETQ. This record belongs to a study of T cell responses to AZD1222 COVID-19 vaccine. The data were produced by immunoSEQ multiplex PCR, yet TCRdb's version contains in-frame clones alone and is incomplete. The data contain 99,000 or so clones, approximately 90% of them singletons. Study outcomes and limitations: As reported, nearly half of all spike-specific TCRs target variant regions that are unmutated. Donors were largely white British and mainly female; clonal diversity was possibly underestimated. Researchers took repertoire samples only after the peak T cell response had come.

The origin of this receptor is an adult in good health. The rearrangement uses TRBV5-1 and TRBJ2-3, with 8 bases fitting TRBD2. This sample comprised peripheral blood, obtained on day 0 of AZD1222 vaccination. CDR3 sequence reads: CASSLLLAGRSTDTQYF. DNA for the CDR3: TGCGCCAGCAGCTTGCTATTAGCGGGAAGGAGCACAGATACGCAGTATTTT.